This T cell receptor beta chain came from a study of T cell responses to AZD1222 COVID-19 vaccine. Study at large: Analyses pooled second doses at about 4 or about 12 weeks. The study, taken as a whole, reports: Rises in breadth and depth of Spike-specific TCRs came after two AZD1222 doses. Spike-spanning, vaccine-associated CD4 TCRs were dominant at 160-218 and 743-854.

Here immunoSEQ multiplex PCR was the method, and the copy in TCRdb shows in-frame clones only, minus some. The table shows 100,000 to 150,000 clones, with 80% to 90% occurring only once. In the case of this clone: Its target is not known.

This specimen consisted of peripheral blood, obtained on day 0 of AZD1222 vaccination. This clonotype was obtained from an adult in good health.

The CDR3 loop reads CASSLDSGRRYNEQFF. The DNA of the CDR3 is TGTGCCAGCAGCTTGGATTCCGGGAGAAGGTACAATGAGCAGTTCTTC. The V gene is TRBV5-6, the J gene TRBJ2-1, with a tentative D call TRBD2 (6 bases). Between the trimmed V and J ends, which lost 0 bases and 4 bases, there was a span of 14 bases. Germline CDR1 and CDR2: SGHDT and YYEEEE. The CDR3 is made up of 16 amino acids.